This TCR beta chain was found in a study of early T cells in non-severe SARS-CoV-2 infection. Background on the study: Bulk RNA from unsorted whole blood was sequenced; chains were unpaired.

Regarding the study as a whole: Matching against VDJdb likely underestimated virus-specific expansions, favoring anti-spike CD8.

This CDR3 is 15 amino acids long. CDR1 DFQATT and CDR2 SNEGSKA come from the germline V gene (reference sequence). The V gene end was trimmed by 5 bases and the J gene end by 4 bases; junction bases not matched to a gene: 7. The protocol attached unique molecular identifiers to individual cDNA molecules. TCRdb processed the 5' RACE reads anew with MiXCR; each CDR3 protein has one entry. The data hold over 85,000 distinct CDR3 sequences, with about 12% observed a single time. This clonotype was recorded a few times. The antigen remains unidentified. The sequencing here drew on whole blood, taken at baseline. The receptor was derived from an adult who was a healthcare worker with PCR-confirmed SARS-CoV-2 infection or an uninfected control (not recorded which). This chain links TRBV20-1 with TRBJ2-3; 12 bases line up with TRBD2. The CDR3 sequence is CSAPRLAGEPDTQYF. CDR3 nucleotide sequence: TGCAGTGCTCCCCGACTAGCGGGAGAGCCAGATACGCAGTATTTT.